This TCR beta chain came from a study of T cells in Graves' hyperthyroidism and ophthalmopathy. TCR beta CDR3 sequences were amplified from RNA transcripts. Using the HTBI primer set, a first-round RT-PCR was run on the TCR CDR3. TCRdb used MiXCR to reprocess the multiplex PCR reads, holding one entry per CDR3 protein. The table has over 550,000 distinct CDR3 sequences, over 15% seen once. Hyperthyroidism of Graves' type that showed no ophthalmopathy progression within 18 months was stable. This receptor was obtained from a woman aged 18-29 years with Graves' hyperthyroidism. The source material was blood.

CDR3 region: CASSDRSGQGYNEQFF. Written as DNA, the CDR3 is TGTGCCAGCAGTGACCGTTCCGGACAGGGGTACAATGAGCAGTTCTTC. The chain recombines TRBV6-1 with TRBJ2-1, with 9 positions matching TRBD1. Per the germline V gene, CDR1 is MNHNS and CDR2 is SASEGT. After removal of 3 bases from V and 4 bases from J, the junction contained 7 bases not matched to a gene. This CDR3 has 16 amino acids.